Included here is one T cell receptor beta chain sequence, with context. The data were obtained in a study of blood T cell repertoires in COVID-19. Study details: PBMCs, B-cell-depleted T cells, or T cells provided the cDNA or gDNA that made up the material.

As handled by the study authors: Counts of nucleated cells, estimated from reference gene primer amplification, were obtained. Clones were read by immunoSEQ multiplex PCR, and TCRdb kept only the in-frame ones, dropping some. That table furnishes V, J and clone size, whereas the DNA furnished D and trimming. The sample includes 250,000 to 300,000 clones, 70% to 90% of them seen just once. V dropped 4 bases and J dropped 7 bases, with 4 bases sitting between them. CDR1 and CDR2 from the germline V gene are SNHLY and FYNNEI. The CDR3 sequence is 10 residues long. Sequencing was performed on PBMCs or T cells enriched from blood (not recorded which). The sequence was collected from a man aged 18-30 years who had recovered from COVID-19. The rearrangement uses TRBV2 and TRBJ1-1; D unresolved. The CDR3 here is CASSGLEAFF. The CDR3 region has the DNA TGTGCCAGCAGTGGGCTTGAAGCTTTCTTT.